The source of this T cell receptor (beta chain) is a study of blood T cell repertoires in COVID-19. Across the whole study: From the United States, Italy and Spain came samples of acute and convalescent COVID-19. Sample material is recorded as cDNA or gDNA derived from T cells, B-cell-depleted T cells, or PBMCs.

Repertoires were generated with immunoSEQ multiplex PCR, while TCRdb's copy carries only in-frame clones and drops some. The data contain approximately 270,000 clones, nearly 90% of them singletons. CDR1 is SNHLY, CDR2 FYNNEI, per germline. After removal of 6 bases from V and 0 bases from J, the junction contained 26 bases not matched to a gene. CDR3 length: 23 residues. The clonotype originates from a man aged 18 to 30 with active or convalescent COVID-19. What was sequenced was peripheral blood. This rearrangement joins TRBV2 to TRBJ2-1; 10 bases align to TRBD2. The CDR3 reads CASRSRRTGRTSGTINSYNEQFF. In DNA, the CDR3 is TGTGCCAGCAGATCCCGGAGGACAGGGAGAACTAGCGGGACAATAAACTCCTACAATGAGCAGTTCTTC.